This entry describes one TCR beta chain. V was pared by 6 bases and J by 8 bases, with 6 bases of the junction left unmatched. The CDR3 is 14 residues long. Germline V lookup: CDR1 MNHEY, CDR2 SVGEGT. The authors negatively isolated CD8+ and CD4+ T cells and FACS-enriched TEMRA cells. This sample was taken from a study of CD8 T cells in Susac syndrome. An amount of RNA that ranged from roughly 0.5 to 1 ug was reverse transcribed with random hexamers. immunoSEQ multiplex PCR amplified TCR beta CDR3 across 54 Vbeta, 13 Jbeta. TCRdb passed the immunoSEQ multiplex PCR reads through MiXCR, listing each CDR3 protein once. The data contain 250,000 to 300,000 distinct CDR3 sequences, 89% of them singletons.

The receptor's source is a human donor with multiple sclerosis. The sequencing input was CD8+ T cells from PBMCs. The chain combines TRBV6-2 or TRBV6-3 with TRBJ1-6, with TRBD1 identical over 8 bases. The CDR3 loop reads CASSFDRGYSPLHF. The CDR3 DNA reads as TGTGCCAGCAGCTTCGACAGGGGCTATTCACCCCTCCACTTT.